Listed here are 22 T cell receptor beta chains from one sample, sequenced in a study of T-cell reconstitution after alpha-beta-depleted transplantation in children. Unique molecular identifiers were built into the TCRbeta library. A single record per CDR3 protein comes from TCRdb applying MiXCR to the PCR reads. Of approximately 500,000 distinct CDR3 sequences in the sample, under 12% were seen once. The specimen was PBMCs, collected before TCRalphabeta/CD19-depleted stem cell transplant. The receptors were gathered from a child aged 2 to 15 with inherited bone marrow failure, due to receive a stem cell transplant.

Note on this clonotype: A read error is possible here, since a much larger clone lies one base away. This sequence joins TRBV5-1 and TRBJ2-2, with 9 bases that match TRBD2. Germline assignment: CDR1 SGHRS and CDR2 YFSETQ. CDR3 length: 17 amino acids. The V and J ends lost 0 bases and 6 bases, in that order; junction bases with no gene match: 9. In DNA form, the CDR3 reads TGCGCCAGCAGCTTGGGAGTAGCGGGAGTAGGTTCCGGGGAGCTGTTTTTT. It translates to CASSLGVAGVGSGELFF.

The table lists this clonotype with many counts. CDR3 amino acids: CASSLNIRDYEQYF. Here the CDR3 DNA reads TGCGCCAGCAGCTTGAACATCAGGGACTACGAGCAGTACTTC. The rearrangement uses TRBV5-1 and TRBJ2-7; D is possibly TRBD1 (5 bases). Germline V gene lookup returns CDR1 SGHRS and CDR2 YFSETQ. The V and J ends lost 1 base and 3 bases respectively, with 11 bases between them. The CDR3 runs 14 residues.

This clonotype has a count of ten or more. V gene TRBV6-5 combines with J gene TRBJ2-1, with D possibly matching TRBD2 (6 bases). Germline V gene sequence: CDR1 MNHEY, CDR2 SVGAGI. The CDR3 is 14 residues long. V lost 6 bases, J lost 5 bases, and 14 bases lay in between. CDR3 DNA sequence: TGTGCCAGCAGCCGACCGACTAGGGACAATGAGCAGTTCTTC. Translation: CASSRPTRDNEQFF.

At least ten counts were recorded for this clonotype. The V call is TRBV11-2, the J call TRBJ2-3, with D hard to call. This CDR3 is built from 16 residues. Trimming pared 1 base from V and 0 bases from J, leaving 11 bases between. Germline-derived CDR1 and CDR2 are SGHAT and FQNNGV. The CDR3 loop reads CASSLGPVSSTDTQYF. The CDR3, as DNA: TGTGCCAGCAGCTTAGGACCGGTGTCTAGCACAGATACGCAGTATTTT.

This clonotype was seen a few times. The V gene is TRBV6-1, the J gene TRBJ2-6; tentatively, D is TRBD2 (6 bases). Per the germline V gene, CDR1 is MNHNS and CDR2 is SASEGT. V was shortened by 6 bases and J by 0 bases, with 18 bases between the two germline ends. This CDR3 has 18 amino acids. CDR3: CASSPRDLSRSGANVLTF. The CDR3 DNA reads as TGTGCCAGCAGCCCTAGGGACTTGTCCCGCTCTGGGGCCAACGTCCTGACTTTC.

Many counts were recorded for this clonotype. J is TRBJ2-3 and V is TRBV6-5; D is uncertain. Trimming stripped 2 bases from V and 2 bases from J, with 11 bases between. The CDR3 sequence is 15 residues long. Germline V CDR1 and CDR2: MNHEY, SVGAGI. The CDR3 nucleotides are TGTGCCAGCAGTTACACCGGAACAGCCACAGATACGCAGTATTTT. This sequence encodes CASSYTGTATDTQYF.

This clonotype was picked up a small number of times. The chain combines TRBV11-2 with TRBJ1-5; D gene unclear. Trimming removed 1 base at V and 6 bases at J, with 1 base between. The germline V gene encodes CDR1 SGHAT and CDR2 FQNNGV. The CDR3 has 11 amino acids. The CDR3 DNA reads as TGTGCCAGCAGCTTAGTTCAGCCCCAGCATTTT. Amino acids: CASSLVQPQHF.

This clonotype showed up just a few times. The chain joins TRBV7-9 to TRBJ2-7; D gene uncertain. Germline V gives CDR1 SEHNR, CDR2 FQNEAQ (reference sequence). The CDR3 spans 14 residues. V lost 5 bases and J 3 bases, leaving 14 bases between the germline ends. The CDR3 sequence: CASSPVRNYYEQYF. CDR3 nucleotides: TGTGCCAGCAGCCCCGTAAGGAATTACTACGAGCAGTACTTC.

This clonotype was observed at least ten times. The chain recombines TRBV10-3 with TRBJ2-3; TRBD2 might be the D (5 bases). V was cut by 4 bases and J by 4 bases, with 9 bases left in between. The CDR3 is 13 amino acids. Per germline, CDR1 ENHRY and CDR2 SYGVKD. CDR3 DNA: TGTGCCATCAGTGGTCCCGGGGCAGATACGCAGTATTTT. Translated, it gives CAISGPGADTQYF.

This rearrangement joins TRBV27 to TRBJ2-7; D is undetermined. Trimming pared 3 bases from V and 3 bases from J, leaving 9 bases between. Looked up from germline, CDR1 is MNHEY and CDR2 is SMNVEV (reference sequence). This CDR3 is built from 13 residues. The CDR3 DNA follows: TGTGCCAGCAGTTTGCGACTCTACTACGAGCAGTACTTC. This encodes CASSLRLYYEQYF.

This clonotype showed up many times. The genes are TRBV4-2 and TRBJ2-4; a weak D match, TRBD2 (6 bases). Trimming removed 5 bases from V and 2 bases from J, with 10 bases in between. The CDR3 consists of 14 residues. Per the germline V gene, CDR1 is LGHNA and CDR2 is YNFKEQ. The CDR3 DNA sequence: TGTGCCAGCAGCGACCGGGACTCCAAAAACATTCAGTACTTC. Amino acid sequence: CASSDRDSKNIQYF.

This clonotype was detected many times. The rearrangement uses TRBV5-1 and TRBJ1-1; a weak D match, TRBD1 (5 bases). The CDR3 runs to 18 residues. V lost 1 base, J lost 2 bases, and 21 bases lay in between. Germline V CDR1 and CDR2: SGHRS, YFSETQ. The CDR3 sequence is CASSLNLRGYSDNTEAFF. CDR3 nucleotide sequence: TGCGCCAGCAGCTTGAATTTACGGGGGTATTCGGACAACACTGAAGCTTTCTTT.

In this sample, this clonotype turned up many times. The chain joins TRBV29-1 to TRBJ2-7; D is uncertain. Trimming stripped 7 bases from V and 2 bases from J, with 12 bases between. Per germline, CDR1 SQVTM and CDR2 ANQGSEA. This CDR3 spans 12 amino acids. DNA for the CDR3: TGCAGCGCCGTGGGGTGGGCCTACGAGCAGTACTTC. It translates to CSAVGWAYEQYF.

This clonotype occurred many times. The rearrangement joins TRBV5-1 to TRBJ2-2; weak D call: TRBD2 (6 bases). The CDR3 sequence is 17 residues long. Germline V lookup: CDR1 SGHRS, CDR2 YFSETQ. Trimming removed 4 bases from V and 0 bases from J, with 16 bases in between. The CDR3 nucleotides are TGCGCCAGCAGCACTGGGACGGAGGGATCGAACACCGGGGAGCTGTTTTTT. Amino acids: CASSTGTEGSNTGELFF. The entire variable domain, with the rest obtained from reference TRBV5-1 and TRBJ2-2, is as follows: KAGVTQTPRYLIKTRGQQVTLSCSPISGHRSVSWYQQTPGQGLQFLFEYFSETQRNKGNFPGRFSGRQFSNSRSEMNVSTLELGDSALYLCASSTGTEGSNTGELFFGEGSRLTVL.

This clonotype has a count of ten or more. J is TRBJ2-2 and V is TRBV20-1, with 8 bases identical to TRBD2. The CDR3 runs to 16 residues. Germline V lookup: CDR1 DFQATT, CDR2 SNEGSKA (reference sequence). With V trimmed by 6 bases and J by 3 bases, 12 bases remained unmatched. The CDR3 DNA reads TGCAGTGCGGGAAGGACTAGCCCGAGGGACACCGGGGAGCTGTTTTTT. Translated: CSAGRTSPRDTGELFF.

This chain links TRBV7-8 with TRBJ2-1, with 14 positions matching TRBD2. Looked up from germline, CDR1 is SGHVS and CDR2 is FQNEAQ. Unmatched junction bases numbered 15, after V lost 5 bases and J lost 9 bases. This CDR3 region has 18 residues. CDR3 sequence (DNA): TGTGCCAGCAGCCCGGGACTAGCGGGAGTAACGTTTGCCAGTGAGCAGTTCTTC. This sequence encodes CASSPGLAGVTFASEQFF.

Many counts were recorded for this clonotype. The chain joins TRBV4-3 to TRBJ2-2, with a weak D call TRBD1 (6 bases). The V gene lost 3 bases and the J gene lost 4 bases, with 12 bases spanning the gap. This CDR3 contains 15 residues. Per germline, CDR1 LGHNA and CDR2 YSLEER. In DNA form, the CDR3 reads TGCGCCAGCAGCCAGACGACAGGAGGCACCGGGGAGCTGTTTTTT. As protein: CASSQTTGGTGELFF.

This clonotype appeared many times. V usage is TRBV7-9 and J usage is TRBJ2-1; D may be TRBD2 (6 bases). This CDR3 comprises 13 residues. The ends were cut back, 5 bases at V and 4 bases at J, with 9 bases in the middle. Germline CDR1 SEHNR, CDR2 FQNEAQ (reference sequence). The CDR3 sequence: CASSTGLYNEQFF. The CDR3, as DNA: TGTGCCAGCAGCACGGGACTTTACAATGAGCAGTTCTTC.

V and J are TRBV7-8 and TRBJ1-1; a possible D gene is TRBD1 (5 bases). This CDR3 has 15 amino acids. CDR1 and CDR2 (germline): SGHVS, FQNEAQ. Deletions cut 4 bases from V and 4 bases from J, with 16 bases between. For the CDR3, the DNA is TGTGCCAGCAGCTCCTGGGCGGGGGAAGGCACTGAAGCTTTCTTT. Translation gives CASSSWAGEGTEAFF.

This clonotype was counted at least ten times. The chain has TRBV27 and TRBJ2-7; D is unclear. The CDR3 is made up of 13 amino acids. V shed 5 bases and J shed 1 base, with 9 bases lying between them. CDR1 is MNHEY and CDR2 is SMNVEV in the germline V gene (reference sequence). The CDR3 nucleotides read TGTGCCAGCAGTAAAACCGGGTCCTACGAGCAGTACTTC. Protein sequence: CASSKTGSYEQYF.

This clonotype was observed a handful of times. The chain combines TRBV19 with TRBJ2-2; D is possibly TRBD1 (6 bases). Per germline, CDR1 LNHDA and CDR2 SQIVND (reference sequence). V was shortened by 2 bases and J by 0 bases, with 13 bases between the two germline ends. The CDR3 has 17 residues. The CDR3 sequence is CASSIRGFAPNTGELFF. CDR3 DNA: TGTGCCAGTAGTATAAGGGGGTTTGCCCCGAACACCGGGGAGCTGTTTTTT.

The sample holds many counts of this clonotype. The V gene is TRBV5-1, the J gene TRBJ2-7, with 7 bases identical to TRBD2. The CDR3 length is 14 residues. Per germline, CDR1 SGHRS and CDR2 YFSETQ. The V gene end was trimmed by 2 bases and the J gene end by 2 bases; junction bases not matched to a gene: 4. The CDR3 DNA is TGCGCCAGCAGCTTTACTAGCGAAGCCTACGAGCAGTACTTC. Translated, it gives CASSFTSEAYEQYF. Variable domain in full (rest from reference TRBV5-1 and TRBJ2-7): KAGVTQTPRYLIKTRGQQVTLSCSPISGHRSVSWYQQTPGQGLQFLFEYFSETQRNKGNFPGRFSGRQFSNSRSEMNVSTLELGDSALYLCASSFTSEAYEQYFGPGTRLTVT.